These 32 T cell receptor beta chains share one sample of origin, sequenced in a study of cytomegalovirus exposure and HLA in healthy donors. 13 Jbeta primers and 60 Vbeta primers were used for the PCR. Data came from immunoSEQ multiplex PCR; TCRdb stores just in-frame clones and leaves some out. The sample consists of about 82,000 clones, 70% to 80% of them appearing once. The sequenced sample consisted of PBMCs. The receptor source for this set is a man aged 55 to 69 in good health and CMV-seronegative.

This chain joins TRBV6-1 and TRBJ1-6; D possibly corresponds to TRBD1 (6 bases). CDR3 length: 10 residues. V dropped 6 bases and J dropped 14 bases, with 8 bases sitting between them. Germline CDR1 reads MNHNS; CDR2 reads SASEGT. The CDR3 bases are TGTGCCAGCAGACAGGGAGCCCTCCACTTT. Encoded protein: CASRQGALHF.

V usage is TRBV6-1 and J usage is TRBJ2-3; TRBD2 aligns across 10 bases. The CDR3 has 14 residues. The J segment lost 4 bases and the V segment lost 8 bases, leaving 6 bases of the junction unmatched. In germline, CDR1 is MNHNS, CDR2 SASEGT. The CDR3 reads CASPERGGPDTQYF. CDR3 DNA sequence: TGTGCCAGCCCAGAGCGGGGGGGCCCAGATACGCAGTATTTT.

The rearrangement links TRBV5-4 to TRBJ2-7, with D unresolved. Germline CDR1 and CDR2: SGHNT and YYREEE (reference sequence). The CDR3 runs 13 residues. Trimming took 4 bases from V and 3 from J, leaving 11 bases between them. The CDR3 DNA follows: TGTGCCAGCAGCCGTGGTGCGGACTACGAGCAGTACTTC. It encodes CASSRGADYEQYF. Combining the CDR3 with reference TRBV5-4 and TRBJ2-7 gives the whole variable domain ETGVTQSPTHLIKTRGQQVTLRCSSQSGHNTVSWYQQALGQGPQFIFQYYREEENGRGNFPPRFSGLQFPNYSSELNVNALELDDSALYLCASSRGADYEQYFGPGTRLTVT.

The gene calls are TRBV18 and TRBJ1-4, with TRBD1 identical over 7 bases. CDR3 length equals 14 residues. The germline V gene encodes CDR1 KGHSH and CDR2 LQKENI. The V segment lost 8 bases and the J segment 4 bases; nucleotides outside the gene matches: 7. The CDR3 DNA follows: TGTGCCAGCCCCCGGGACAGCAATAATGAAAAACTGTTTTTT. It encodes CASPRDSNNEKLFF.

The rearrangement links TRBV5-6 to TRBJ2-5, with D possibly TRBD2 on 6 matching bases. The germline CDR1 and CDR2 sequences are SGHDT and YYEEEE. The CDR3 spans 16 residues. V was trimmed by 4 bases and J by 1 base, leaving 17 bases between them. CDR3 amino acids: CASSSGGTRIQETQYF. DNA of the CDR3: TGTGCCAGCAGCAGTGGGGGGACCAGGATCCAAGAGACCCAGTACTTC.

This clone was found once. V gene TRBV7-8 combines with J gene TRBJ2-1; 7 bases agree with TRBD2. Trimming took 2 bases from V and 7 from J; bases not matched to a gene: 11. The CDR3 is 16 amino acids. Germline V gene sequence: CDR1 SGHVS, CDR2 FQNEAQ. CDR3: CASSLTRTRNRNEQFF. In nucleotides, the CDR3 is TGTGCCAGCAGCTTAACCCGGACTAGGAACCGGAATGAGCAGTTCTTC.

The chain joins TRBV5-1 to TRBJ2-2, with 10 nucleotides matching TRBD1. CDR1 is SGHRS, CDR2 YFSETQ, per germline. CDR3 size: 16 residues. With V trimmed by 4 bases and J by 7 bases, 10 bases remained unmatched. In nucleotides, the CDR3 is TGCGCCAGCAGCCAGCTGACAGGGGGCTCCGGCGGGGAGCTGTTTTTT. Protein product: CASSQLTGGSGGELFF.

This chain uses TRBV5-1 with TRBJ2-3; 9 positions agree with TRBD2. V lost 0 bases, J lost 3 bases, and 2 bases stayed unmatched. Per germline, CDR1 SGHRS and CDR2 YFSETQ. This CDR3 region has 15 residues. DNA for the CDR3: TGCGCCAGCAGCTTGGCTAGCGGGGATACAGATACGCAGTATTTT. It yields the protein CASSLASGDTDTQYF.

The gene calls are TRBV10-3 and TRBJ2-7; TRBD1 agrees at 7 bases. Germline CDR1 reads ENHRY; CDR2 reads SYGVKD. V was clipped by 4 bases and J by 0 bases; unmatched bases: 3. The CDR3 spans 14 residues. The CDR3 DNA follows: TGTGCCATCAGTGGACAGGGAAGCTCCTACGAGCAGTACTTC. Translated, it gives CAISGQGSSYEQYF.

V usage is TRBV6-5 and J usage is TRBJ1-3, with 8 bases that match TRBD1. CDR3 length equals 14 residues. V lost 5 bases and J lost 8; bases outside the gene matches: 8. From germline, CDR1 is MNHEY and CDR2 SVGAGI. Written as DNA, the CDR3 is TGTGCCAGCAGTCGGGACAGGACTGGTGACACCATATATTTT. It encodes CASSRDRTGDTIYF.

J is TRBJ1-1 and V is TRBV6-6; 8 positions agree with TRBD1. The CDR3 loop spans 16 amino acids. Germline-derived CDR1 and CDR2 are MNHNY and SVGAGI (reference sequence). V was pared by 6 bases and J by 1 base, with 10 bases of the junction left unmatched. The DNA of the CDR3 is TGTGCCAGCAGCCCTCCTGCCAGGGGGCCGAACACTGAAGCTTTCTTT. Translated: CASSPPARGPNTEAFF.

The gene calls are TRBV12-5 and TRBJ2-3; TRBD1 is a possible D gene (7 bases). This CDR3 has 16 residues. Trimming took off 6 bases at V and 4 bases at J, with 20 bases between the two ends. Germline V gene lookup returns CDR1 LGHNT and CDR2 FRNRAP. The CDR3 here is CASGLGGGIRADTQYF. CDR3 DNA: TGTGCTAGTGGGTTAGGGGGCGGGATTCGGGCAGATACGCAGTATTTT.

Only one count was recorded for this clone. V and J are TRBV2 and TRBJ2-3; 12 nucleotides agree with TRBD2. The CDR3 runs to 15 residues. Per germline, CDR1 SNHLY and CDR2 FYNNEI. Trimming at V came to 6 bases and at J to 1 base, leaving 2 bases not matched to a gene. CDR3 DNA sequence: TGTGCCAGCAGCCGGACTAGCGGGGGCACAGATACGCAGTATTTT. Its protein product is CASSRTSGGTDTQYF.

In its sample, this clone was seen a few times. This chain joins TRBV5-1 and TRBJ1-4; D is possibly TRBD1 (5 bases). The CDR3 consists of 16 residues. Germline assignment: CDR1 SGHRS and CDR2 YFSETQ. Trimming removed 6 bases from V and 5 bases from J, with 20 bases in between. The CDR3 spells CASTAGGGNQNEKLFF. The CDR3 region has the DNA TGCGCCAGCACGGCCGGGGGAGGGAACCAGAATGAAAAACTGTTTTTT.

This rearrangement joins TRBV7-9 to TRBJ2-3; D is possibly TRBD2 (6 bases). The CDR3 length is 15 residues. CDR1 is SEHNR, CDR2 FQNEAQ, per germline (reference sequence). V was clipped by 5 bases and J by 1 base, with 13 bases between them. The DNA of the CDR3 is TGTGCCAGCAGCCGCGGGGTAATTGGCACAGATACGCAGTATTTT. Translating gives CASSRGVIGTDTQYF.

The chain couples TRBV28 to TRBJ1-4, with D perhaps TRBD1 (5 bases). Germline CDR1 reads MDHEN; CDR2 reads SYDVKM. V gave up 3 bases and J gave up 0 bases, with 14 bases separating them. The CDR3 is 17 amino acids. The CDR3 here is CASSFTAGRSTNEKLFF. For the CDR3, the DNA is TGTGCCAGCAGTTTCACGGCAGGGCGGTCAACTAATGAAAAACTGTTTTTT.

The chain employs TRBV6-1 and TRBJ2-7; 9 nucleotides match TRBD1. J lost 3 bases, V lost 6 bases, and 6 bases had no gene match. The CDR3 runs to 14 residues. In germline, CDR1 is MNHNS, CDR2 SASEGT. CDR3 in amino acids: CASSWTGENYEQYF. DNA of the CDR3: TGTGCCAGCAGCTGGACAGGGGAGAACTACGAGCAGTACTTC.

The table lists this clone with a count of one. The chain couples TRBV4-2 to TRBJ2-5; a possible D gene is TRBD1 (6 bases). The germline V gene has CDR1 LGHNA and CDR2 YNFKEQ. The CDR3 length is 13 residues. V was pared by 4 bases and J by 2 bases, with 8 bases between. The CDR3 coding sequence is TGTGCCAGCAGCCGAGGACAGCAAGAGACCCAGTACTTC. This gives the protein CASSRGQQETQYF.

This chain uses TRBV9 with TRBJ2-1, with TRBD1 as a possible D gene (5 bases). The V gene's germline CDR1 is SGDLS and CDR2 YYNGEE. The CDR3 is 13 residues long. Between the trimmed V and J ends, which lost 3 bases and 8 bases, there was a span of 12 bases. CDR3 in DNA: TGTGCCAGCAGCGGAGACGTCAGGGATGAGCAGTTCTTC. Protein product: CASSGDVRDEQFF.

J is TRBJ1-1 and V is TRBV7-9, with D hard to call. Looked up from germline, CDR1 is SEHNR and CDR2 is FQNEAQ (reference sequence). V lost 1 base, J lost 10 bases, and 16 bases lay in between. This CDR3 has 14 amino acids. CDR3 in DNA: TGTGCCAGCAGCTTAGAATCGAGGGCTATGGGAGCTTTCTTT. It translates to CASSLESRAMGAFF.

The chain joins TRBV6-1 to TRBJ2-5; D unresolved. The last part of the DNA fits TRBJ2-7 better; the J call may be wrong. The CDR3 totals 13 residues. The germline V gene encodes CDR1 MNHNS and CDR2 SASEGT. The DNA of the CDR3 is TGTGCCAGCAGTGAAGATCGATTCTACGAGCAGTACTTC. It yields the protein CASSEDRFYEQYF.

CDR3 loop: CAPPAGDTGELFF. CDR3 sequence (DNA): TGTGCCCCTCCCGCAGGCGACACCGGGGAGCTGTTTTTT. The chain employs TRBV10-3 and TRBJ2-2; D not resolved. The CDR3 has 13 residues. Trimming pared 11 bases from V and 3 bases from J, leaving 13 bases between. Per germline, CDR1 ENHRY and CDR2 SYGVKD.

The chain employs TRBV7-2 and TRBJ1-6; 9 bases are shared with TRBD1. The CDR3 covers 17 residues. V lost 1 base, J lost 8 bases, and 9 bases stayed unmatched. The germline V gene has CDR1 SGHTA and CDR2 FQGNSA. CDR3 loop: CASSLDRPGQGHSPLHF. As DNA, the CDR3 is TGTGCCAGCAGCTTAGATAGGCCGGGACAGGGACATTCACCCCTCCACTTT.

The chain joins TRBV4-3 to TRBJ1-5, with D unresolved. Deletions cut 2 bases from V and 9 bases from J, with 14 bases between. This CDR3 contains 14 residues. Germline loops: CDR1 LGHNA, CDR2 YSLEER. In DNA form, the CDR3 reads TGCGCCAGCAGCCAATCGCTGGTCCCCGGGCCCCAGCATTTT. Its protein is CASSQSLVPGPQHF.

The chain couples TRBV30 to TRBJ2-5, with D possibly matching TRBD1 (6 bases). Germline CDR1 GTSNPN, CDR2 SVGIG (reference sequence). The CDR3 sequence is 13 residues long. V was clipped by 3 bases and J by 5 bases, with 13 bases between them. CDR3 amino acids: CAWSVRGAETQYF. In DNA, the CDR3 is TGTGCCTGGAGCGTCAGGGGAGCCGAGACCCAGTACTTC.

CDR3: CASSWTTGVQETQYF. The CDR3 DNA reads TGTGCCAGCAGTTGGACGACAGGTGTGCAAGAGACCCAGTACTTC. This sequence joins TRBV6-5 and TRBJ2-5, with a possible D match to TRBD1 (6 bases). Germline V lookup: CDR1 MNHEY, CDR2 SVGAGI. This CDR3 is built from 15 residues. The V gene lost 4 bases and the J gene lost 2 bases, with 14 bases spanning the gap.

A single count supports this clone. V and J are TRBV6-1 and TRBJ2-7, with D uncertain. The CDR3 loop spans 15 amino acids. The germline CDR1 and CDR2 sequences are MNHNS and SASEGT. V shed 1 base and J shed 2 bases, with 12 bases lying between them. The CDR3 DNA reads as TGTGCCAGCAGTGAAGTGGATTACAGCACCTACGAGCAGTACTTC. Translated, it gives CASSEVDYSTYEQYF.

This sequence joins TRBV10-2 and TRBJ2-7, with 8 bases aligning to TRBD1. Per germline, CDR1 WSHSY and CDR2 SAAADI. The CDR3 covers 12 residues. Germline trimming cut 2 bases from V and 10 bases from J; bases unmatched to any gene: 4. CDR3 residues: CASSERGQGQYF. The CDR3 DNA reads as TGCGCCAGCAGTGAGCGAGGACAGGGTCAGTACTTC.

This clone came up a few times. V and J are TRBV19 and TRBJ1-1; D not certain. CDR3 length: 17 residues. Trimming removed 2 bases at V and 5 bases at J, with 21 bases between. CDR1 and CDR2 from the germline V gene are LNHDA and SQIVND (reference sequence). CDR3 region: CASSIQRGGQALTEAFF. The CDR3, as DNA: TGTGCCAGTAGTATACAACGTGGCGGGCAGGCCTTAACTGAAGCTTTCTTT.

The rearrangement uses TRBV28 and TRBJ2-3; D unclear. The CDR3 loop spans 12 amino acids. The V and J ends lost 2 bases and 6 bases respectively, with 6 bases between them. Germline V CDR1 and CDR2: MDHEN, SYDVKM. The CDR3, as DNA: TGTGCCAGCAGTTTAGAACAGGATACGCAGTATTTT. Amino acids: CASSLEQDTQYF.

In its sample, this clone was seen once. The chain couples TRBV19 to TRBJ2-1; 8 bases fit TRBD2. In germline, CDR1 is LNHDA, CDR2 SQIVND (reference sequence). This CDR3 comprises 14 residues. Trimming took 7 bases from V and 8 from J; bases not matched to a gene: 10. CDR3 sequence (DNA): TGTGCCAGTACCCGGGAGGGTGGTTTCGATGAGCAGTTCTTC. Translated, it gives CASTREGGFDEQFF.

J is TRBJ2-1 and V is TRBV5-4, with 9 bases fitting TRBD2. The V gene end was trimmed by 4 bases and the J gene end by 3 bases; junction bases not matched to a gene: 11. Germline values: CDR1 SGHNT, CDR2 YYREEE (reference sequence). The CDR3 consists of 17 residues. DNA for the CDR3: TGTGCCAGCAGCCAAGTTATAGCGGGAGATTTCTACAATGAGCAGTTCTTC. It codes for CASSQVIAGDFYNEQFF.